This passage covers 21 T cell receptor beta chains from one sample sequenced in a study of T cells in Graves' hyperthyroidism and ophthalmopathy. Amplified TCR beta CDR3 regions derived from RNA transcripts. In the first-round RT-PCR of the TCR CDR3, the HTBI primer set was used. One entry per CDR3 protein results from TCRdb running MiXCR on the multiplex PCR reads. The repertoire includes 370,000 or so distinct CDR3 sequences, 15% to 18% of them detected once, and around a quarter sits in the top ten. The sequenced material came from blood. The receptors come from a woman in her late teens or twenties with Graves' hyperthyroidism that later progressed to Graves' ophthalmopathy.

The chain links TRBV6-4 to TRBJ1-3; 9 positions match TRBD1. The germline V gene has CDR1 MRHNA and CDR2 SNTAGT. There are 16 residues in the CDR3. Unmatched junction bases numbered 7, after V lost 5 bases and J lost 2 bases. CDR3 amino acids: CASSPDRGSAGNTIYF. The CDR3 nucleotides are TGTGCCAGCAGTCCCGACAGGGGGTCTGCTGGAAACACCATATATTTT.

This clonotype was counted ten times or more. V usage is TRBV7-2 and J usage is TRBJ1-5; a weak D match, TRBD1 (5 bases). CDR3 length: 14 residues. Looked up from germline, CDR1 is SGHTA and CDR2 is FQGNSA. V lost 3 bases and J 4 bases, leaving 10 bases between the germline ends. The chain's CDR3 is CASSLWGGNQPQHF. CDR3 nucleotides: TGTGCCAGCAGCTTGTGGGGGGGGAATCAGCCCCAGCATTTT.

This clonotype was observed at least ten times. The chain uses TRBV11-2 and TRBJ2-5; unclear D gene. The CDR3 length is 15 residues. Germline values: CDR1 SGHAT, CDR2 FQNNGV. Trimming pared 6 bases from V and 2 bases from J, leaving 16 bases between. The CDR3 loop reads CASSNQDSVQETQYF. CDR3 in DNA: TGTGCCAGCAGTAACCAAGATTCCGTTCAAGAGACCCAGTACTTC.

This clonotype was seen ten or more times. The rearrangement uses TRBV28 and TRBJ1-5, with 8 bases lining up with TRBD1. The germline V gene has CDR1 MDHEN and CDR2 SYDVKM. V lost 6 bases, J lost 7 bases, and 5 bases stayed unmatched. The CDR3 totals 13 residues. This CDR3 reads CASRPQGEQPQHF. The DNA for the CDR3 is TGTGCCAGCAGGCCACAGGGGGAACAGCCCCAGCATTTT.

This clonotype was seen repeatedly, ten times or more. The rearrangement links TRBV5-6 to TRBJ1-1; D call uncertain. The germline gives CDR1 SGHDT, CDR2 YYEEEE. V gave up 4 bases and J gave up 7 bases, with 11 bases separating them. The CDR3 has 12 residues. The DNA for the CDR3 is TGTGCCAGCAGCGGCTACAAGATTGAAGCTTTCTTT. It is translated as CASSGYKIEAFF.

This clonotype showed up many times. The rearrangement links TRBV30 to TRBJ1-1; weak D call: TRBD1 (5 bases). CDR3 length: 14 residues. The V gene's germline CDR1 is GTSNPN and CDR2 SVGIG (reference sequence). V was cut by 4 bases and J by 7 bases, with 19 bases left in between. CDR3 sequence reads: CAWTHSQGPSEAFF. CDR3 in DNA: TGTGCCTGGACCCACTCCCAGGGCCCCAGTGAAGCTTTCTTT.

The chain couples TRBV10-3 to TRBJ2-7, with TRBD2 matching over 7 bases. The end of the DNA fits TRBJ2-1 better, so the J call may be wrong. Germline V gene lookup returns CDR1 ENHRY and CDR2 SYGVKD. CDR3 length: 15 amino acids. CDR3 loop: CAISAGGSASYEQFF. The DNA of the CDR3 is TGTGCCATCAGTGCAGGCGGGAGCGCCTCCTACGAGCAGTTCTTC.

This clonotype was seen at least ten times. The gene calls are TRBV20-1 and TRBJ2-3; D is unclear. The CDR3 contains 13 residues. Germline V gene lookup returns CDR1 DFQATT and CDR2 SNEGSKA (reference sequence). V lost 2 bases and J lost 0, with 6 bases in between. The CDR3 region is CSARSPSTDTQYF. The CDR3 region has the DNA TGCAGTGCTAGATCTCCTAGCACAGATACGCAGTATTTT.

The chain carries TRBV20-1 and TRBJ2-5; 10 nucleotides align to TRBD2. In germline, CDR1 is DFQATT, CDR2 SNEGSKA (reference sequence). The CDR3 loop spans 14 amino acids. The V gene end was trimmed by 2 bases and the J gene end by 7 bases; junction bases not matched to a gene: 7. CDR3 in DNA: TGCAGTGCTAGACTAGCGGGAGAGTTGGGGACCCAGTACTTC. Translation: CSARLAGELGTQYF.

At least ten counts were recorded for this clonotype. The genes are TRBV7-9 and TRBJ2-5, with D possibly TRBD1 on 5 matching bases. Looked up from germline, CDR1 is SEHNR and CDR2 is FQNEAQ (reference sequence). The V and J ends lost 7 bases and 2 bases respectively, with 11 bases between them. The CDR3 totals 13 residues. CDR3 in amino acids: CASTPGLQETQYF. The CDR3 nucleotides read TGTGCCAGCACCCCAGGGCTACAAGAGACCCAGTACTTC.

Many counts were recorded for this clonotype. The chain combines TRBV3-1 with TRBJ2-7; D not resolved. V dropped 5 bases and J dropped 11 bases, with 16 bases sitting between them. The CDR3 is 12 amino acids. The germline gives CDR1 LGHDT, CDR2 YNNKEL (reference sequence). CDR3 nucleotides: TGTGCCAGCAGCATGCGACCTGAGGAGAAGTACTTC. Its translation: CASSMRPEEKYF.

This clonotype has more than one count but fewer than ten. The chain carries TRBV24-1 and TRBJ2-4; a possible D gene is TRBD2 (6 bases). The CDR3 extends over 18 amino acids. V lost 0 bases, J lost 2 bases, and 16 bases lay in between. Per the germline V gene, CDR1 is KGHDR and CDR2 is SFDVKD. The CDR3 protein is CATSDLGSGGLTKNIQYF. DNA of the CDR3: TGTGCCACCAGTGATTTGGGTAGCGGTGGGTTAACCAAAAACATTCAGTACTTC.

The chain links TRBV14 to TRBJ1-5; no firm D call. Germline V gene lookup returns CDR1 SGHDN and CDR2 FVKESK. The CDR3 has 13 residues. Trimming removed 3 bases from V and 5 bases from J, with 8 bases in between. The CDR3 loop is CASSQSEDQPQHF. The CDR3 DNA is TGTGCCAGCAGCCAGTCAGAGGATCAGCCCCAGCATTTT.

This chain connects TRBV9 to TRBJ2-2; D is perhaps TRBD1 (6 bases). Trimming shortened V by 3 bases and J by 0 bases, and 18 bases separated the two germline ends. The CDR3 runs to 18 residues. The V gene's germline CDR1 is SGDLS and CDR2 YYNGEE. The CDR3 DNA is TGTGCCAGCAGCGCGCGCTGGACAGTAAACGCGAACACCGGGGAGCTGTTTTTT. This codes for CASSARWTVNANTGELFF.

This clonotype was seen repeatedly, ten times or more. This chain links TRBV7-9 with TRBJ2-3; 9 nucleotides agree with TRBD2. J gave up 4 bases and V 3 bases, and 8 bases lay outside the gene matches. Germline V CDR1 and CDR2: SEHNR, FQNEAQ (reference sequence). This CDR3 comprises 16 residues. CDR3 loop: CASSFQRREGADTQYF. The CDR3 nucleotides are TGTGCCAGCAGCTTTCAGCGGCGGGAGGGGGCAGATACGCAGTATTTT.

This clonotype turned up a few times. The J gene is TRBJ2-3, the V gene TRBV3-1; 9 bases line up with TRBD2. The germline CDR1 and CDR2 sequences are LGHDT and YNNKEL (reference sequence). The V and J ends lost 7 bases and 0 bases, in that order; junction bases with no gene match: 14. This CDR3 contains 18 residues. The CDR3 is CASTPFLAGVPSTDTQYF. CDR3 sequence (DNA): TGTGCCAGCACTCCCTTTTTAGCGGGAGTGCCTAGCACAGATACGCAGTATTTT.

This clonotype showed up many times. V usage is TRBV29-1 and J usage is TRBJ2-2; TRBD1 or TRBD2 may be the D gene (7 bases each). V was pared by 6 bases and J by 5 bases, with 25 bases between. This CDR3 comprises 17 residues. CDR1 is SQVTM, CDR2 ANQGSEA, per germline. The CDR3 coding sequence is TGCAGCGTGGGCCCAGGGGGGGGCTGGGAGTGGACCGGGGAGCTGTTTTTT. Protein: CSVGPGGGWEWTGELFF.

The chain is built from TRBV6-1 and TRBJ2-5, with 11 nucleotides matching TRBD2. Germline CDR1 MNHNS, CDR2 SASEGT. V shed 6 bases, J shed 5 bases, and the junction held 14 bases outside the gene matches. The CDR3 runs to 17 residues. The CDR3 sequence: CASSEEWGLAEKETQYF. CDR3 in DNA: TGTGCCAGCAGCGAGGAATGGGGACTAGCGGAAAAGGAGACCCAGTACTTC.

This clonotype came up many times. This rearrangement joins TRBV6-7 to TRBJ1-2; D might be TRBD1 (6 bases). TRBV6-7 is marked as an open reading frame, function uncertain. CDR3 size: 17 residues. Trimming stripped 0 bases from V and 1 base from J, with 15 bases between. For the CDR3, the DNA is TGTGCCAGCAGTTACTCGGAAATCCGGGACAATAACTATGGCTACACCTTC. Residues: CASSYSEIRDNNYGYTF.

This clonotype was observed at least ten times. The chain employs TRBV7-2 and TRBJ2-5, with 14 bases matching TRBD2. Germline V gene lookup returns CDR1 SGHTA and CDR2 FQGNSA. Trimming removed 5 bases from V and 4 bases from J; junction bases left unmatched: 6. The CDR3 contains 16 residues. The CDR3 nucleotides read TGTGCCAGCAGCGCGACTAGCGGGAGGGCATTAGAGACCCAGTACTTC. Residues: CASSATSGRALETQYF.

This clonotype was picked up many times. The chain links TRBV20-1 to TRBJ2-7, with TRBD2 matching 8 bases. Germline values: CDR1 DFQATT, CDR2 SNEGSKA (reference sequence). The CDR3 spans 12 residues. The V and J ends lost 1 base and 4 bases, in that order; junction bases with no gene match: 0. CDR3: CSARASGYEQYF. Here the CDR3 DNA reads TGCAGTGCTAGAGCTAGCGGGTACGAGCAGTACTTC.